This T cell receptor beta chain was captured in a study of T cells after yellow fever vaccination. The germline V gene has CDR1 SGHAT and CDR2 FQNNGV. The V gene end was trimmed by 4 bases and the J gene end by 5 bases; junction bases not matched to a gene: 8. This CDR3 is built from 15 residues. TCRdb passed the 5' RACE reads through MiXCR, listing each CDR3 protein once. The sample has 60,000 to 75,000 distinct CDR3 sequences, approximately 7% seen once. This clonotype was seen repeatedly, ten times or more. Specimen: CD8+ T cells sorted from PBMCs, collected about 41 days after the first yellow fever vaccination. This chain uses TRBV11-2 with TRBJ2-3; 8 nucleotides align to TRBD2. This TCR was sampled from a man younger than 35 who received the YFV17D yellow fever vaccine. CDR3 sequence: CASSSLGGAGDTQYF. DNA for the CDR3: TGTGCCAGCAGCTCTCTCGGGGGGGCCGGAGATACGCAGTATTTT.